A selection of T cell receptor beta chains follows, all from one sample in a study of blood T cell repertoires in COVID-19. The assay was immunoSEQ multiplex PCR, and TCRdb's table has in-frame clones only and misses some. Here the sample spans around 210,000 clones, roughly 90% being singletons. The specimen was PBMCs or T cells enriched from blood (not recorded which). These receptors all stem from a woman between 18 and 29 years old who had recovered from COVID-19. Both conserved end residues are part of each CDR3. The D gene is left open where the match is weak. Not every row has a clone size; where given, it reads once, few, many or a size class.

V gene: TRBV7-2; D gene: TRBD2; clone size: NA; J gene: TRBJ2-7; CDR3 length: 15; CDR3 protein: CASSFTPGGGYEQYF; CDR3 DNA: TGTGCCAGCAGCTTTACCCCTGGGGGGGGGTACGAGCAGTACTTC
V gene: TRBV4-1; D gene: NA; clone size: NA; J gene: TRBJ1-1; CDR3 length: 17; CDR3 protein: CASSQLGKVRGGTEAFF; CDR3 DNA: TGCGCCAGCAGCCAGTTGGGCAAGGTCCGGGGGGGCACTGAAGCTTTCTTT
V gene: TRBV5-1; D gene: TRBD2; clone size: NA; J gene: TRBJ2-5; CDR3 length: 14; CDR3 protein: CASSRGTSEETQYF; CDR3 DNA: TGCGCCAGCAGCCGTGGGACTAGCGAAGAGACCCAGTACTTC
V gene: TRBV9; D gene: TRBD2; clone size: NA; J gene: TRBJ2-3; CDR3 length: 15; CDR3 protein: CASSLSGGATDTQYF; CDR3 DNA: TGTGCCAGCAGTCTTAGCGGGGGGGCCACAGATACGCAGTATTTT
V gene: TRBV9; D gene: TRBD1; clone size: few; J gene: TRBJ2-1; CDR3 length: 14; CDR3 protein: CASSPTTTGNEQFF; CDR3 DNA: TGTGCCAGCAGCCCCACGACGACAGGGAATGAGCAGTTCTTC
V gene: TRBV10-3; D gene: TRBD1; clone size: once; J gene: TRBJ1-2; CDR3 length: 13; CDR3 protein: CAIIGTGGSGYTF; CDR3 DNA: TGTGCCATCATCGGGACAGGGGGCTCTGGCTACACCTTC
V gene: TRBV18; D gene: NA; clone size: once; J gene: TRBJ1-3; CDR3 length: 16; CDR3 protein: CASSPVAQISGNTIYF; CDR3 DNA: TGTGCCAGCTCACCAGTTGCACAGATCTCTGGAAACACCATATATTTT
V gene: TRBV6-5; D gene: TRBD2; clone size: NA; J gene: TRBJ2-7; CDR3 length: 13; CDR3 protein: CASSLRGEVEQYF; CDR3 DNA: TGTGCCAGCAGTTTGCGGGGGGAGGTCGAGCAGTACTTC
V gene: TRBV7-9; D gene: NA; clone size: NA; J gene: TRBJ2-3; CDR3 length: 14; CDR3 protein: CASSSDSLADTQYF; CDR3 DNA: TGTGCCAGCAGCTCGGACAGTCTCGCAGATACGCAGTATTTT
V gene: TRBV10-3; D gene: TRBD2; clone size: NA; J gene: TRBJ2-2; CDR3 length: 14; CDR3 protein: CAISGTSGSGELFF; CDR3 DNA: TGTGCCATCAGTGGGACTAGCGGGTCCGGGGAGCTGTTTTTT
V gene: TRBV24-1; D gene: NA; clone size: NA; J gene: TRBJ1-1; CDR3 length: 15; CDR3 protein: CATSDSKTGNTEAFF; CDR3 DNA: TGTGCCACCAGTGATTCGAAGACGGGGAACACTGAAGCTTTCTTT
V gene: TRBV28; D gene: TRBD1; clone size: once; J gene: TRBJ1-1; CDR3 length: 14; CDR3 protein: CASREGQVNTEAFF; CDR3 DNA: TGTGCCAGCAGAGAAGGACAGGTGAACACTGAAGCTTTCTTT
V gene: TRBV5-1; D gene: TRBD1; clone size: NA; J gene: TRBJ1-1; CDR3 length: 13; CDR3 protein: CASSSQGGTEAFF; CDR3 DNA: TGCGCCAGCAGCTCGCAGGGGGGCACTGAAGCTTTCTTT
V gene: TRBV28; D gene: TRBD2; clone size: NA; J gene: TRBJ2-1; CDR3 length: 15; CDR3 protein: CASRPGGGSYNEQFF; CDR3 DNA: TGTGCCAGCCGCCCGGGGGGGGGCAGTTACAATGAGCAGTTCTTC
V gene: TRBV19; D gene: TRBD1; clone size: once; J gene: TRBJ1-3; CDR3 length: 14; CDR3 protein: CASSTDREVNTIYF; CDR3 DNA: TGTGCCAGTAGTACGGACAGGGAGGTTAACACCATATATTTT
V gene: TRBV2; D gene: NA; clone size: NA; J gene: TRBJ1-1; CDR3 length: 12; CDR3 protein: CAIQQGNTEAFF; CDR3 DNA: TGTGCCATACAACAGGGGAACACTGAAGCTTTCTTT
V gene: TRBV5-6; D gene: TRBD1; clone size: NA; J gene: TRBJ1-5; CDR3 length: 15; CDR3 protein: CASSSSDRVNQPQHF; CDR3 DNA: TGTGCCAGCAGCAGCTCAGACAGGGTGAATCAGCCCCAGCATTTT
V gene: TRBV24-1; D gene: NA; clone size: NA; J gene: TRBJ2-7; CDR3 length: 13; CDR3 protein: CATQGTSSIEQYF; CDR3 DNA: TGTGCCACCCAGGGGACCTCTTCGATCGAGCAGTACTTC
V gene: TRBV2; D gene: TRBD2; clone size: NA; J gene: TRBJ2-1; CDR3 length: 15; CDR3 protein: CASSDERGGYNEQFF; CDR3 DNA: TGTGCCAGCAGTGACGAGCGGGGGGGATACAATGAGCAGTTCTTC
V gene: TRBV7-3; D gene: TRBD1; clone size: NA; J gene: TRBJ1-2; CDR3 length: 15; CDR3 protein: CASSLTSGGLDGYTF; CDR3 DNA: TGTGCCAGCAGCTTAACGTCAGGGGGTTTGGATGGCTACACCTTC
V gene: TRBV7-9; D gene: TRBD1; clone size: NA; J gene: TRBJ2-3; CDR3 length: 17; CDR3 protein: CASSPHGQGSGTDTQYF; CDR3 DNA: TGTGCCAGCAGCCCCCACGGACAGGGCAGCGGCACAGATACGCAGTATTTT
V gene: TRBV5-4; D gene: TRBD2; clone size: once; J gene: TRBJ2-3; CDR3 length: 20; CDR3 protein: CASSLVRRGLAGPYTDTQYF; CDR3 DNA: TGTGCCAGCAGCTTGGTACGGCGGGGACTAGCGGGGCCCTACACAGATACGCAGTATTTT
V gene: TRBV3-1/TRBV3-2; D gene: TRBD2; clone size: NA; J gene: TRBJ2-3; CDR3 length: 16; CDR3 protein: CASSQLLAGYGDTQYF; CDR3 DNA: TGTGCCAGCAGCCAACTACTAGCGGGGTATGGAGATACGCAGTATTTT
V gene: TRBV27; D gene: NA; clone size: NA; J gene: TRBJ1-4; CDR3 length: 14; CDR3 protein: CASSTHATNEKLFF; CDR3 DNA: TGTGCCAGCAGCACACATGCAACTAATGAAAAACTGTTTTTT
V gene: TRBV10-2; D gene: NA; clone size: NA; J gene: TRBJ2-5; CDR3 length: 12; CDR3 protein: CARGGSLETQYF; CDR3 DNA: TGCGCCAGGGGGGGTTCTTTAGAGACCCAGTACTTC
V gene: TRBV2; D gene: NA; clone size: NA; J gene: TRBJ1-3; CDR3 length: 15; CDR3 protein: CASRQTTVSGNTIYF; CDR3 DNA: TGTGCCAGCAGACAGACAACCGTGTCTGGAAACACCATATATTTT
V gene: TRBV6-5; D gene: NA; clone size: many; J gene: TRBJ1-1; CDR3 length: 14; CDR3 protein: CASSYRRGQGEAFF; CDR3 DNA: TGTGCCAGCAGTTACCGCCGAGGGCAGGGGGAAGCTTTCTTT
V gene: TRBV2; D gene: NA; clone size: NA; J gene: TRBJ1-5; CDR3 length: 15; CDR3 protein: CASSGFGISNQPQHF; CDR3 DNA: TGTGCCAGCAGCGGATTCGGGATTAGCAATCAGCCCCAGCATTTT
V gene: TRBV19; D gene: NA; clone size: NA; J gene: TRBJ1-4; CDR3 length: 15; CDR3 protein: CASTPFGGDNEKLFF; CDR3 DNA: TGTGCCAGCACCCCTTTCGGGGGGGATAATGAAAAACTGTTTTTT
V gene: TRBV9; D gene: NA; clone size: NA; J gene: TRBJ2-1; CDR3 length: 16; CDR3 protein: CASSAPWASSYNEQFF; CDR3 DNA: TGTGCCAGCAGCGCCCCGTGGGCCAGCTCCTACAATGAGCAGTTCTTC
V gene: TRBV28; D gene: NA; clone size: NA; J gene: TRBJ2-7; CDR3 length: 16; CDR3 protein: CASSPILRDFSYEQYF; CDR3 DNA: TGTGCCAGCAGTCCTATCCTACGGGACTTTTCCTACGAGCAGTACTTC